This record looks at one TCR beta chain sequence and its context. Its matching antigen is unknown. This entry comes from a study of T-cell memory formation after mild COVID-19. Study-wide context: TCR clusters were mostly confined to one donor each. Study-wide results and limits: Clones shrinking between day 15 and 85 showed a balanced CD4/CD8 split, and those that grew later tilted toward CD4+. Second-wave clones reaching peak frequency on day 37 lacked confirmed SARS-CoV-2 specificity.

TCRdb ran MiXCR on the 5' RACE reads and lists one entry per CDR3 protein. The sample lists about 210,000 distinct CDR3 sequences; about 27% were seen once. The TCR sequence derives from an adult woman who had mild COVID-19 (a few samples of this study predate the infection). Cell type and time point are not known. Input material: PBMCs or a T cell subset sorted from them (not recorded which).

The CDR3 DNA sequence: TGTGCCAGCAGCTTATCAGGGGCCCAAGAGACCCAGTACTTC. This gives the protein CASSLSGAQETQYF. The V call is TRBV7-6, the J call TRBJ2-5; D is perhaps TRBD1 (6 bases). Per germline, CDR1 SGHVS and CDR2 FNYEAQ. Trimming took off 2 bases at V and 1 base at J, with 8 bases between the two ends. This CDR3 is 14 amino acids long.